The T cell receptor beta chain described here comes from a study of cytomegalovirus exposure and HLA in healthy donors. Study details: Tens of millions of unique TCRs from HLA-typed donors were held in an early release of data. Study-wide results and limits: The study put some 150 TCR beta chains on its list as cytomegalovirus-associated. Some V segments could not be told apart, so they were left out, TRBV6-2 and TRBV6-3 among them.

About this clone: Its antigen is not identified.

The CDR3 is made up of 15 amino acids. The J segment lost 5 bases and the V segment lost 0 bases, leaving 5 bases of the junction unmatched. Germline CDR1 reads LNHNV; CDR2 reads YYDKDF (reference sequence). The PCR used 60 Vbeta and 13 Jbeta primers. TCRdb's copy holds only in-frame clones and misses some; the assay was immunoSEQ multiplex PCR. The table has 150,000 to 200,000 clones, around three quarters seen once. Specimen: PBMCs. This TCR was sampled from a woman aged 40 to 49 in good health and CMV-seronegative. The rearrangement joins TRBV15 to TRBJ2-7, with 9 bases that match TRBD1. The CDR3 spells CATSRDPRTGDEQYF. The CDR3 nucleotides read TGTGCCACCAGCAGAGATCCTAGGACAGGGGACGAGCAGTACTTC.